The clone carrying this T cell receptor beta chain was counted ten times or more. Antigen: not known. This sample was taken from a study of T cells in Graves' hyperthyroidism and ophthalmopathy. The CDR3 spans 13 residues. Per germline, CDR1 KGHDR and CDR2 SFDVKD. Trimming left V 4 bases short and J 1 base short, with 6 bases between. What was amplified from RNA transcripts were TCR beta CDR3 regions. Initially, a first-round RT-PCR of the TCR CDR3 employed the HTBI primer set. TCRdb fed the multiplex PCR reads into MiXCR, producing one record per CDR3 protein. This table has some 600,000 distinct CDR3 sequences, around 13% appearing once. Study-wide results and limits: For ophthalmopathy, model prediction preceded onset by a median 6.5 months.

Reasons for excluding patients were uncontrolled infection, other autoimmune disease, pregnancy or lactation. Fresh peripheral blood, under 13 ml, was the source of the PBMCs. V usage is TRBV24-1 and J usage is TRBJ2-5; no clear D gene. The sample was blood. This clonotype originated in a woman in her twenties or thirties with Graves' hyperthyroidism that later progressed to Graves' ophthalmopathy. As DNA, the CDR3 is TGTGCCACCAGTGACGGTTTCCAAGAGACCCAGTACTTC. It encodes CATSDGFQETQYF.